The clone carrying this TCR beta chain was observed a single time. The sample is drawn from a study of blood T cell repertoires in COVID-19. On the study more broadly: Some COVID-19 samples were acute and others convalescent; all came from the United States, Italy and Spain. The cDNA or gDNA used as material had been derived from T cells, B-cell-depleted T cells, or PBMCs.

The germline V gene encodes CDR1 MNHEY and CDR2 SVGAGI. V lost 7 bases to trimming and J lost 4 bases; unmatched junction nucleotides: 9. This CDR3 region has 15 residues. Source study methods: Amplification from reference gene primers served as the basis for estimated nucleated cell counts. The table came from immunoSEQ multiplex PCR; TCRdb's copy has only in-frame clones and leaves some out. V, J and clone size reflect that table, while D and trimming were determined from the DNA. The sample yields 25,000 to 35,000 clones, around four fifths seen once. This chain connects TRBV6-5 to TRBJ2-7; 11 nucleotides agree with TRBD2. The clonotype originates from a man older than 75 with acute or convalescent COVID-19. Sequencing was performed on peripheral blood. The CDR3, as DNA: TGTGCCAGCAACCTCTACCTAGCGGGGGGATACGAGCAGTACTTC. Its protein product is CASNLYLAGGYEQYF.